This T cell receptor (beta chain) was identified in a study of neoadjuvant anti-PD-1 for oral cavity cancer. Study information: Non-progressing patients received a fourth nivolumab dose near day 43, then surgery on days 50-56.

Patients were newly diagnosed with stage II-IVA oral cavity squamous cell carcinoma without prior systemic or radiation treatment. These oral cavity squamous cell carcinomas were HPV-negative and locally advanced. PBMC libraries mostly used about 490 ng of input genomic DNA, with six replicates per sample. Assay: immunoSEQ multiplex PCR; the TCRdb copy retains only in-frame clones and omits some. The sample lists over 13,000 clones; about 73% were seen once. V was cut by 7 bases and J by 0 bases, with 15 bases left in between. Germline-derived CDR1 and CDR2 are MNHEY and SVGAGI. The CDR3 consists of 15 residues.

The input for sequencing was PBMCs, taken before nivolumab (anti-PD-1) treatment. The chain links TRBV6-5 to TRBJ1-2, with D hard to call. The receptor's source is a person aged 35-80 years with oral cavity squamous cell carcinoma. The CDR3 sequence is CASKISGGANYGYTF. As DNA, the CDR3 is TGTGCCAGCAAGATCTCGGGAGGAGCTAACTATGGCTACACCTTC.